This is a list of T cell receptor beta chains from one sample in a study of T cells expressing NK-cell markers. Reanalyzing the 5' RACE reads, TCRdb keeps one entry per CDR3 protein, without DNA. The sample data list about 170,000 distinct CDR3 sequences. The sample taken for sequencing was blood T cells: a sorted CD56 or NKG2C T cell subset, CD4+ or CD8+ T cells, or bulk PBMC T cells (not recorded which). These receptors were collected from a man aged 18 to 69 in good health. Each CDR3 is given with its conserved first and last residue. Fields, in order: J gene, V gene, CDR3 protein.

j_call: TRBJ1-5
v_call: TRBV30
cdr3_aa: CAWSEGAEEPQHF

j_call: TRBJ2-1
v_call: TRBV12-3/TRBV12-4
cdr3_aa: CASSSPTSGDYNEQFF

j_call: TRBJ2-7
v_call: TRBV27
cdr3_aa: CASSPLGTGGLAEQYF

j_call: TRBJ1-6
v_call: TRBV6-5
cdr3_aa: CASSYTTGPNSPLHF

j_call: TRBJ1-1
v_call: TRBV24-1
cdr3_aa: CATRQGLTEAFF

j_call: TRBJ2-1
v_call: TRBV7-6
cdr3_aa: CASSLEGRLVYNEQFF

j_call: TRBJ1-2
v_call: TRBV15
cdr3_aa: CATSRRGTASGYTF

j_call: TRBJ2-2
v_call: TRBV5-5
cdr3_aa: CASSLVTSGDGELFF

j_call: TRBJ2-3
v_call: TRBV12-3/TRBV12-4
cdr3_aa: CASRTGKDNTDTQYF

j_call: TRBJ2-7
v_call: TRBV27
cdr3_aa: CASSHNPPYEQYF

j_call: TRBJ1-1
v_call: TRBV15
cdr3_aa: CATSRTSGGNTEAFF

j_call: TRBJ2-5
v_call: TRBV2
cdr3_aa: CASKDRLWETQYF

j_call: TRBJ2-1
v_call: TRBV19
cdr3_aa: CASGQGIYNEQFF

j_call: TRBJ2-5
v_call: TRBV5-6
cdr3_aa: CASSPRGGRQETQYF

j_call: TRBJ2-3
v_call: TRBV20-1
cdr3_aa: CSARTAGGNTDTQYF

j_call: TRBJ2-7
v_call: TRBV6-5
cdr3_aa: CASSYRRSTYEQYF

j_call: TRBJ2-2
v_call: TRBV29-1
cdr3_aa: CSGADRSNTGELFF

j_call: TRBJ1-6
v_call: TRBV20-1
cdr3_aa: CSARDVDRDMDSPLHF

j_call: TRBJ1-2
v_call: TRBV20-1
cdr3_aa: CSARTGDNGYTF

j_call: TRBJ2-1
v_call: TRBV7-2
cdr3_aa: CASSLRLAGSSSYNEQFF

j_call: TRBJ2-7
v_call: TRBV11-2
cdr3_aa: CASSVTQSTGYEQYF

j_call: TRBJ2-3
v_call: TRBV27
cdr3_aa: CASSLSADSSTDTQYF

j_call: TRBJ2-1
v_call: TRBV3-1
cdr3_aa: CASSQVSGVSYNEQFF

j_call: TRBJ2-3
v_call: TRBV2
cdr3_aa: CAIPGRGGVADTQYF

j_call: TRBJ2-2
v_call: TRBV9
cdr3_aa: CASSSRTGGSGELFF

j_call: TRBJ1-4
v_call: TRBV1
cdr3_aa: CTSSQGRGQDEKLFF

j_call: TRBJ2-7
v_call: TRBV27
cdr3_aa: CASSLSGTLYEQYF

j_call: TRBJ2-5
v_call: TRBV20-1
cdr3_aa: CSAKGGRGAKETQYF

j_call: TRBJ1-3
v_call: TRBV13
cdr3_aa: CASSHGTNSGNTIYF

j_call: TRBJ2-5
v_call: TRBV7-9
cdr3_aa: CASSPTLGFGETQYF

j_call: TRBJ2-7
v_call: TRBV28
cdr3_aa: CASSPYATPSYEQYF

j_call: TRBJ2-3
v_call: TRBV4-2
cdr3_aa: CASSQDEAGGTDTQYF

j_call: TRBJ2-7
v_call: TRBV5-4
cdr3_aa: CASSLEGQSPYEQYF

j_call: TRBJ2-7
v_call: TRBV19
cdr3_aa: CASRVGGHNYEQYF

j_call: TRBJ2-3
v_call: TRBV29-1
cdr3_aa: CSVDGGFQFSNTQYF

j_call: TRBJ2-7
v_call: TRBV5-6
cdr3_aa: CASSYQGSYEQYF

j_call: TRBJ2-2
v_call: TRBV29-1
cdr3_aa: CSVSGLGPNTGELFF

j_call: TRBJ2-7
v_call: TRBV10-3
cdr3_aa: CAISGQGARTISYEQYF

j_call: TRBJ2-7
v_call: TRBV20-1
cdr3_aa: CSARGTSEKNEQYF

j_call: TRBJ1-1
v_call: TRBV20-1
cdr3_aa: CSARPGTAKKGEAFF

j_call: TRBJ2-2
v_call: TRBV6-5
cdr3_aa: CASESGESGGELFF

j_call: TRBJ1-1
v_call: TRBV20-1
cdr3_aa: CSARDSRGRGMNTEAFF

j_call: TRBJ2-1
v_call: TRBV7-9
cdr3_aa: CASSFGQLAGYNEQFF

j_call: TRBJ2-2
v_call: TRBV7-6
cdr3_aa: CASSLAGATSDYTGELFF

j_call: TRBJ2-3
v_call: TRBV6-2/TRBV6-3
cdr3_aa: CASRNVLAGESTDTQYF

j_call: TRBJ2-4
v_call: TRBV5-1
cdr3_aa: CASSSARTGENIQYF

j_call: TRBJ1-2
v_call: TRBV7-9
cdr3_aa: CASSLAVPARYGYTF

j_call: TRBJ1-2
v_call: TRBV19
cdr3_aa: CASSMGHGDYGYTF

j_call: TRBJ2-1
v_call: TRBV7-8
cdr3_aa: CASSPWVPGGGEDNEQFF

j_call: TRBJ1-2
v_call: TRBV12-3/TRBV12-4
cdr3_aa: CASSLMGGDTF

j_call: TRBJ2-7
v_call: TRBV21-1
cdr3_aa: CASSKGGGNSPFPSYEQYF

j_call: TRBJ1-2
v_call: TRBV7-9
cdr3_aa: CASSFGTGDHYGYTF

j_call: TRBJ1-1
v_call: TRBV19
cdr3_aa: CASNSGTENTEAFF

j_call: TRBJ2-7
v_call: TRBV20-1
cdr3_aa: CSARVTDRNSYEQYF

j_call: TRBJ2-4
v_call: TRBV20-1
cdr3_aa: CSAREREVIQYF

j_call: TRBJ2-7
v_call: TRBV6-1
cdr3_aa: CATTGTGSYEQYF

j_call: TRBJ2-5
v_call: TRBV20-1
cdr3_aa: CSGSFWETQYF

j_call: TRBJ1-2
v_call: TRBV12-3/TRBV12-4
cdr3_aa: CASANLGGHTF

j_call: TRBJ2-1
v_call: TRBV6-2/TRBV6-3
cdr3_aa: CASSLQDAGANEQFF